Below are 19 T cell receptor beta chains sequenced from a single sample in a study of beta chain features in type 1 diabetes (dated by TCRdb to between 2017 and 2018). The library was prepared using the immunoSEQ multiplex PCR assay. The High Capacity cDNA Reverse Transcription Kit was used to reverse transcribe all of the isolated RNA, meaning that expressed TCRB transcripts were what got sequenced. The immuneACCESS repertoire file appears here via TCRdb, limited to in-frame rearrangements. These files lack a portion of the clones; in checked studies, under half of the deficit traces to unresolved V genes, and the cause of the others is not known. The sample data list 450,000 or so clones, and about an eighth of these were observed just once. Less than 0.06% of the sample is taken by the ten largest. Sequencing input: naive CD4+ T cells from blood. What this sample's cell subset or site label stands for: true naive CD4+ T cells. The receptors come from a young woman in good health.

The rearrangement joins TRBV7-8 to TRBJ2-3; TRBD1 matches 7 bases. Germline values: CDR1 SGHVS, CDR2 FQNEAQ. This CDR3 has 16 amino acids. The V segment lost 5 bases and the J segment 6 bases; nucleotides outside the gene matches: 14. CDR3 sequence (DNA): TGTGCCAGCAGCGTGACCGGGACAGCTTCCAGGGATACGCAGTATTTT. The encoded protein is CASSVTGTASRDTQYF.

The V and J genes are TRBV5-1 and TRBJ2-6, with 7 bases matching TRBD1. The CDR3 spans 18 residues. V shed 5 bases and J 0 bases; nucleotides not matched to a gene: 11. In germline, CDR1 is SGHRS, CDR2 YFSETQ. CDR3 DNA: TGCGCCAGCAGGCCCCTTCCGACAGGGTACTCTGGGGCCAACGTCCTGACTTTC. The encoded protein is CASRPLPTGYSGANVLTF. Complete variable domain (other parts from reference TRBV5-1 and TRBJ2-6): KAGVTQTPRYLIKTRGQQVTLSCSPISGHRSVSWYQQTPGQGLQFLFEYFSETQRNKGNFPGRFSGRQFSNSRSEMNVSTLELGDSALYLCASRPLPTGYSGANVLTFGAGSRLTVL.

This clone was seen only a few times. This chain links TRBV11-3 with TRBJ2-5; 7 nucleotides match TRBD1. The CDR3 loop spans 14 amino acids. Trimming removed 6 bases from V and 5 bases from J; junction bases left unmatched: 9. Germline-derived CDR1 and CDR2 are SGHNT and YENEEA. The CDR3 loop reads CASSLHRGFETQYF. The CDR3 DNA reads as TGTGCCAGCAGTTTGCACAGGGGATTTGAGACCCAGTACTTC.

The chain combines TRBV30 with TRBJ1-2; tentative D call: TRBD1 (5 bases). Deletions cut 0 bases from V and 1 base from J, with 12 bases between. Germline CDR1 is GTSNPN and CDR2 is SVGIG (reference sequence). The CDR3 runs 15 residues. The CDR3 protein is CAWSVLGRDNYGYTF. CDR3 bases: TGTGCCTGGAGTGTTCTGGGCAGGGATAACTATGGCTACACCTTC.

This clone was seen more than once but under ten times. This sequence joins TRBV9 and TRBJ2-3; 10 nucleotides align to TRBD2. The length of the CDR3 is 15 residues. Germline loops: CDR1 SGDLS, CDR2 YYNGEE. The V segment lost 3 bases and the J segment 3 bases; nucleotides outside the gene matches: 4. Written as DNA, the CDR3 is TGTGCCAGCAGCGCTAGAGCGGGGGGGACAGATACGCAGTATTTT. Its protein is CASSARAGGTDTQYF.

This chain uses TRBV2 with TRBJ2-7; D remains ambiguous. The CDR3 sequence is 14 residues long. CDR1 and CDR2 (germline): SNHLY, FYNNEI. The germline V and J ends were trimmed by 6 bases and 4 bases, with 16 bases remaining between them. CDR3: CASRERSEPYEQYF. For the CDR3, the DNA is TGTGCCAGCAGGGAACGCTCAGAGCCGTACGAGCAGTACTTC.

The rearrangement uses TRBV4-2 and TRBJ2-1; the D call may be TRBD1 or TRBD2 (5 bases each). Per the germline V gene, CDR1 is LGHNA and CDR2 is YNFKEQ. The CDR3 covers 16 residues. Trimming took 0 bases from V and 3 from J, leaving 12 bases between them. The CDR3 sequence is CASSQEGTANYNEQFF. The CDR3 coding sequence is TGTGCCAGCAGCCAAGAGGGGACGGCTAACTACAATGAGCAGTTCTTC.

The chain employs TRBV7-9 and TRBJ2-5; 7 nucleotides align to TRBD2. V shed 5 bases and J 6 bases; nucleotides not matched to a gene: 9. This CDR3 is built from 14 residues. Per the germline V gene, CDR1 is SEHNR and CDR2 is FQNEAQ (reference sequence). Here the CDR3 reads CASSPWTSVKTQYF. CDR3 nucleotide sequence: TGTGCCAGCAGCCCCTGGACTAGTGTTAAGACCCAGTACTTC. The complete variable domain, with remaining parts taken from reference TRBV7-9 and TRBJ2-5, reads DTGVSQNPRHKITKRGQNVTFRCDPISEHNRLYWYRQTLGQGPEFLTYFQNEAQLEKSRLLSDRFSAERPKGSFSTLEIQRTEQGDSAMYLCASSPWTSVKTQYFGPGTRLLVL.

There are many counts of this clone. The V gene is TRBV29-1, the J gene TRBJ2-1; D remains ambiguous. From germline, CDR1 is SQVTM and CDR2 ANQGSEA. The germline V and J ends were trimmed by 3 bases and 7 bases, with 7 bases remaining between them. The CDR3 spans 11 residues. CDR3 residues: CSVETTNEQFF. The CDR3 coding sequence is TGCAGCGTTGAGACCACGAATGAGCAGTTCTTC.

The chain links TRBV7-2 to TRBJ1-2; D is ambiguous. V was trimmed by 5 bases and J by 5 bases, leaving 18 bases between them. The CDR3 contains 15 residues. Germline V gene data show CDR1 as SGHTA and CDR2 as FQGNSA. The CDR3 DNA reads TGTGCCAGCAGCGGATCAGGACGGGCCGGGTATGGCTACACCTTC. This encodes CASSGSGRAGYGYTF.

DNA of the CDR3: TGTGCCAGCAGCTTTTCGGAGTCCTACGAGCAGTACGTC. As protein: CASSFSESYEQYV. The rearrangement links TRBV7-2 to TRBJ2-7, with no clear D. Per the germline V gene, CDR1 is SGHTA and CDR2 is FQGNSA. V was cut by 3 bases and J by 1 base, with 7 bases left in between. There are 13 residues in the CDR3.

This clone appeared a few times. CDR3 sequence: CASSGASPETQYF. CDR3 coding DNA: TGTGCCAGCAGTGGCGCCAGTCCGGAGACCCAGTACTTC. The rearrangement links TRBV6-1 to TRBJ2-5; D remains ambiguous. V was cut by 4 bases and J by 5 bases, with 11 bases left in between. This CDR3 region has 13 residues. The germline V gene encodes CDR1 MNHNS and CDR2 SASEGT.

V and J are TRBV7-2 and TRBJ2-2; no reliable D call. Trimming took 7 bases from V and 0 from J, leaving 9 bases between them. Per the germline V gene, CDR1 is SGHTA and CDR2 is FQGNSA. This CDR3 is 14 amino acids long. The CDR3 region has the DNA TGTGCCAGCAAGCCGACTTCGAACACCGGGGAGCTGTTTTTT. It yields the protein CASKPTSNTGELFF.

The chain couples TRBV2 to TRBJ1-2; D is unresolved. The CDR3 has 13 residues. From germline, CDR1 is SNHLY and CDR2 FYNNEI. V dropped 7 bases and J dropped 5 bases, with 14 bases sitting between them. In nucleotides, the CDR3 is TGTGCCAGCATCCCAGTAGTGGGATATGGCTACACCTTC. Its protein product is CASIPVVGYGYTF.

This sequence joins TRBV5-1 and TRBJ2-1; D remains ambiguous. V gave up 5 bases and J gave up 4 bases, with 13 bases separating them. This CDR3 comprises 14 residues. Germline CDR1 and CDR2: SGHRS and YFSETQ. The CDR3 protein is CASSLDISYNEQFF. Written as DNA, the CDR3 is TGCGCCAGCAGTCTCGACATTTCATACAATGAGCAGTTCTTC. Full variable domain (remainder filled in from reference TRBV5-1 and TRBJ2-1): KAGVTQTPRYLIKTRGQQVTLSCSPISGHRSVSWYQQTPGQGLQFLFEYFSETQRNKGNFPGRFSGRQFSNSRSEMNVSTLELGDSALYLCASSLDISYNEQFFGPGTRLTVL.

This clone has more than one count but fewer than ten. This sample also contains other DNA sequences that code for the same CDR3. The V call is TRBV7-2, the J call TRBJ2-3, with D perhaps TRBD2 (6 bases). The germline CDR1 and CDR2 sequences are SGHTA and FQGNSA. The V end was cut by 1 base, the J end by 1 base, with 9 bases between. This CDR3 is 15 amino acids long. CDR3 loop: CASSLDRGGTDTQYF. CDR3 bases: TGTGCCAGCAGCTTAGATCGCGGGGGCACAGATACGCAGTATTTT. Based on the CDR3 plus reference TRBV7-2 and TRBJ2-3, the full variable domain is GAGVSQSPSNKVTEKGKDVELRCDPISGHTALYWYRQSLGQGLEFLIYFQGNSAPDKSGLPSDRFSAERTGGSVSTLTIQRTQQEDSAVYLCASSLDRGGTDTQYFGPGTRLTVL.

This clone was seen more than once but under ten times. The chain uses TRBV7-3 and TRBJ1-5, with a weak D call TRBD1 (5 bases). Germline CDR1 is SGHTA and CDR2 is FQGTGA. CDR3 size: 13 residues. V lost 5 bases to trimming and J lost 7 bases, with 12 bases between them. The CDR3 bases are TGTGCCAGCAGCCCATGGGGCGGCCAGCCCCAGCATTTT. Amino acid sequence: CASSPWGGQPQHF.

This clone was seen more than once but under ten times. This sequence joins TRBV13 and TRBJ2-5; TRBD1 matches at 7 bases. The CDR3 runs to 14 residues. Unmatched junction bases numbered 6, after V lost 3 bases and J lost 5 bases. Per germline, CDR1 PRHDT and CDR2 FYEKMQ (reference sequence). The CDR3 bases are TGTGCCAGCAGCTTCAAGGGGGCGAGGGAGACCCAGTACTTC. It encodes CASSFKGARETQYF. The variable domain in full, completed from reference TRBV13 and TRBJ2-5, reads AAGVIQSPRHLIKEKRETATLKCYPIPRHDTVYWYQQGPGQDPQFLISFYEKMQSDKGSIPDRFSAQQFSDYHSELNMSSLELGDSALYFCASSFKGARETQYFGPGTRLLVL.

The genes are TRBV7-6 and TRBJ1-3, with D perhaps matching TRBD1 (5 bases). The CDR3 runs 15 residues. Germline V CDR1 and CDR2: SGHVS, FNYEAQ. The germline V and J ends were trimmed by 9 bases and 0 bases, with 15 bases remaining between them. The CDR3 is CARGYRRTSGNTIYF. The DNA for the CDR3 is TGTGCCAGGGGCTACAGGCGAACCTCTGGAAACACCATATATTTT.